A selection of T cell receptor beta chains follows, all from one sample in a study of identical twins. TCRdb re-analysed the 5' RACE reads in MiXCR, keeping a single row per CDR3 protein. The sample has under 450,000 distinct CDR3 sequences, 18% seen once. The specimen was naive T cells sorted from blood. These receptors were collected from a man in his fifties or sixties in good health. Both conserved end residues are part of each CDR3. A D gene is named only where the DNA matches it firmly. Clone size is shown for a subset of rows, as once, few, many or a class of expanded clone.

TRBD2,NA,TRBJ2-5,TRBV5-6,TGTGCCAGCAGCTCTAGCGGGGGGCAAGAGACCCAGTACTTC,CASSSSGGQETQYF
TRBD1,few,TRBJ2-1,TRBV12-3/TRBV12-4,TGTGCCAGCAGTCTGCCGGGACAGGGCTCCTCAAGCTCCTACAATGAGCAGTTCTTC,CASSLPGQGSSSSYNEQFF
NA,few,TRBJ2-5,TRBV21-1,TGTGCCAGGCTAGCGGGGGGGTCCCGGGGGTACTTC,CARLAGGSRGYF
NA,NA,TRBJ2-5,TRBV5-6,TGTGCCAGCAGCTCCCACAAGGACAGATACAATCGGGAGACCCAGTACTTC,CASSSHKDRYNRETQYF
NA,NA,TRBJ1-6,TRBV29-1,TGCAGCGTGCGGGACCGCGATAATTCACCCCTCCACTTT,CSVRDRDNSPLHF
NA,many,TRBJ2-5,TRBV20-1,TGCAGTGCTAGAGACCCGGAACAGAGAGAGACCCAGTACTTC,CSARDPEQRETQYF
NA,NA,TRBJ2-1,TRBV20-1,TGCAGTGCTAGAGTACCTAATGAGCAGTTCTTC,CSARVPNEQFF
TRBD2,NA,TRBJ2-3,TRBV5-1,TGCGCCAGCAGCTCCACCAGCGGGGGAGGCACAGATACGCAGTATTTT,CASSSTSGGGTDTQYF
NA,many,TRBJ2-4,TRBV20-1,TGCAGTGCTAGAGATCTGGCAGGGTTAGCCAAAAACATTCAGTACTTC,CSARDLAGLAKNIQYF
TRBD1,few,TRBJ2-3,TRBV6-1,TGTGCCAGCAGTCCGGGGACAGGGACTAGCACAGATACGCAGTATTTT,CASSPGTGTSTDTQYF
NA,NA,TRBJ2-2,TRBV12-3/TRBV12-4,TGTGCCAGCAGTCTTTTTGACAGCCCGAACACCGGGGAGCTGTTTTTT,CASSLFDSPNTGELFF
TRBD1,many,TRBJ2-4,TRBV7-2,TGTGCCAGCAGCCTCAGGGACAGGGGATTTCAAAACATTCAGTACTTC,CASSLRDRGFQNIQYF
TRBD2,NA,TRBJ2-7,TRBV4-3,TGCGCCAGCAGCCAATCTCTAGCGGGATCCCCAACCCTAAGCGAGCAGTACTTC,CASSQSLAGSPTLSEQYF
TRBD1,few,TRBJ1-5,TRBV7-8,TGTGCCAGCAGCCTCCGGGACAGCGGCAGTCGAGGGGACAATCAGCCCCAGCATTTT,CASSLRDSGSRGDNQPQHF
TRBD2,NA,TRBJ2-7,TRBV2,TGTGCCAGCAGTGGGGGGGGCGAGCAGTACTTC,CASSGGGEQYF
TRBD2,NA,TRBJ2-1,TRBV6-1,TGTGCCATCAAGACGATTAGCGGGGTGACCTACAATGAGCAGTTCTTC,CAIKTISGVTYNEQFF
TRBD2,once,TRBJ2-2,TRBV15,TGTGCCACCAGCAGAGCCCCCCAGGGACTAAGCACCGGGGAGCTGTTTTTT,CATSRAPQGLSTGELFF